A selection of T cell receptor beta chains follows, all from one sample in a study of T cell responses to AZD1222 COVID-19 vaccine. Data came from immunoSEQ multiplex PCR; TCRdb stores just in-frame clones and leaves some out. The repertoire holds approximately 90,000 clones, with more than 90% as singletons. Sequences were derived from peripheral blood, sampled on day 0 of AZD1222 vaccination. The receptors come from an adult in good health. CDR3s include the opening cysteine and the closing phenylalanine or tryptophan. A D gene is named only where the DNA matches it firmly.

j_gene: TRBJ1-5
len: 11
d_gene: NA
v_gene: TRBV19
CDR3aa: CASSSSRAQHF

j_gene: TRBJ1-2
len: 16
d_gene: NA
v_gene: TRBV5-4
CDR3aa: CASSPQGTNLGYGYTF

j_gene: TRBJ2-7
len: 14
d_gene: TRBD1
v_gene: TRBV4-2
CDR3aa: CASSHAGQGAEQYF

j_gene: TRBJ1-4
len: 11
d_gene: NA
v_gene: TRBV6-4
CDR3aa: CASRVGEKLFF

j_gene: TRBJ1-1
len: 11
d_gene: NA
v_gene: TRBV7-9
CDR3aa: CASSLSTEAFF

j_gene: TRBJ1-5
len: 16
d_gene: TRBD1
v_gene: TRBV25-1
CDR3aa: CASSESRGYSNQPQHF

j_gene: TRBJ2-7
len: 15
d_gene: TRBD2
v_gene: TRBV2
CDR3aa: CASGVTSGDPYEQYF

j_gene: TRBJ1-5
len: 15
d_gene: TRBD1
v_gene: TRBV10-3
CDR3aa: CAISDGTVNNQPQHF

j_gene: TRBJ1-4
len: 15
d_gene: NA
v_gene: TRBV7-9
CDR3aa: CASSLGAHSNEKLFF

j_gene: TRBJ1-2
len: 16
d_gene: NA
v_gene: TRBV6-5
CDR3aa: CASSYPSPGGAIGYTF

j_gene: TRBJ2-7
len: 9
d_gene: NA
v_gene: TRBV12-3/TRBV12-4
CDR3aa: CASSSEQYF

j_gene: TRBJ1-1
len: 13
d_gene: TRBD1
v_gene: TRBV13
CDR3aa: CASRQGANTEAFF

j_gene: TRBJ1-1
len: 11
d_gene: NA
v_gene: TRBV30
CDR3aa: CAWNQGVEAFF

j_gene: TRBJ1-1
len: 11
d_gene: NA
v_gene: TRBV19
CDR3aa: CASSIYTEAFF

j_gene: TRBJ1-6
len: 15
d_gene: NA
v_gene: TRBV6-5
CDR3aa: CASRDLTTLYSPLHF

j_gene: TRBJ1-6
len: 13
d_gene: NA
v_gene: TRBV11-2
CDR3aa: CASSGTWNSPLHF

j_gene: TRBJ1-5
len: 13
d_gene: NA
v_gene: TRBV5-1
CDR3aa: CASSLGANQPQHF

j_gene: TRBJ2-1
len: 11
d_gene: NA
v_gene: TRBV7-2
CDR3aa: CASSPLGEQFF

j_gene: TRBJ2-6
len: 16
d_gene: NA
v_gene: TRBV5-1
CDR3aa: CASSSGAHSGANVLTF

j_gene: TRBJ1-4
len: 13
d_gene: NA
v_gene: TRBV5-1
CDR3aa: CASSLVLNEKLFF

j_gene: TRBJ2-1
len: 16
d_gene: TRBD2
v_gene: TRBV5-4
CDR3aa: CASIKGLAGGGAEQFF

j_gene: TRBJ1-6
len: 15
d_gene: TRBD1
v_gene: TRBV9
CDR3aa: CASSASGQGNSPLHF

j_gene: TRBJ2-5
len: 13
d_gene: TRBD1
v_gene: TRBV6-5
CDR3aa: CASRVQGSETQYF

j_gene: TRBJ2-7
len: 13
d_gene: NA
v_gene: TRBV6-5
CDR3aa: CASSYGPRGEQYF

j_gene: TRBJ2-2
len: 13
d_gene: NA
v_gene: TRBV11-3
CDR3aa: CASSPPGTGELFF

j_gene: TRBJ1-3
len: 16
d_gene: NA
v_gene: TRBV7-8
CDR3aa: CASSFELAGIGNTIYF

j_gene: TRBJ1-1
len: 13
d_gene: NA
v_gene: TRBV12-5
CDR3aa: CASGLEGNTEAFF

j_gene: TRBJ2-1
len: 15
d_gene: NA
v_gene: TRBV6-4
CDR3aa: CASSDSHFGSNEQFF

j_gene: TRBJ2-7
len: 15
d_gene: TRBD1
v_gene: TRBV28
CDR3aa: CASRSTGFRSYEQYF